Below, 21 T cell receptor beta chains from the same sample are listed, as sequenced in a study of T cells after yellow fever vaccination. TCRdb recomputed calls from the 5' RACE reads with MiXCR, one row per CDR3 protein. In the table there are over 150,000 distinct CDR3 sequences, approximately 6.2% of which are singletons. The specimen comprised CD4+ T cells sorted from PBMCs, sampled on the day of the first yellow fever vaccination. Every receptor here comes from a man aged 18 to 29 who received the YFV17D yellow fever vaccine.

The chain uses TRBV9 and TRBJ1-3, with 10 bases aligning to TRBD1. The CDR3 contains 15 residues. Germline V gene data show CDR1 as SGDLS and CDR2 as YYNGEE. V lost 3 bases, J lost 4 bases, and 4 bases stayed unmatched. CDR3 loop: CASSAGQGVGNTIYF. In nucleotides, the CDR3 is TGTGCCAGCAGCGCCGGACAGGGGGTCGGAAACACCATATATTTT. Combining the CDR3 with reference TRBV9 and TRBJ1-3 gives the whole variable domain DSGVTQTPKHLITATGQRVTLRCSPRSGDLSVYWYQQSLDQGLQFLIQYYNGEERAKGNILERFSAQQFPDLHSELNLSSLELGDSALYFCASSAGQGVGNTIYFGEGSWLTVV.

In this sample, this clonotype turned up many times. The DNA for the CDR3 is TGTGCCAGCAGGCCCGCGCCGGGTGGCACTGAAGCTTTCTTT. Translating gives CASRPAPGGTEAFF. The V gene is TRBV12-3 or TRBV12-4, the J gene TRBJ1-1, with D hard to call. The CDR3 runs 14 residues. V lost 6 bases and J 4 bases, leaving 15 bases between the germline ends.

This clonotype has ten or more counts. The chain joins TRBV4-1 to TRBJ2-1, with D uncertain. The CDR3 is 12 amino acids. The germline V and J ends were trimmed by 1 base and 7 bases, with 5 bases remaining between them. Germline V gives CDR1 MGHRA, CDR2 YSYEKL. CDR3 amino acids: CASSQVGNEQFF. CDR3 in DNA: TGCGCCAGCAGCCAAGTGGGGAATGAGCAGTTCTTC.

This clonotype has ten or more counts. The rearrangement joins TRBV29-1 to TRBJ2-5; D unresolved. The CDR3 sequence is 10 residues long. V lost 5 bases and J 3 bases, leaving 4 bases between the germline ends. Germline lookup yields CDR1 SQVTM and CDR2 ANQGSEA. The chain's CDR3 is CSVLKETQYF. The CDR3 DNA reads TGCAGCGTTCTGAAAGAGACCCAGTACTTC.

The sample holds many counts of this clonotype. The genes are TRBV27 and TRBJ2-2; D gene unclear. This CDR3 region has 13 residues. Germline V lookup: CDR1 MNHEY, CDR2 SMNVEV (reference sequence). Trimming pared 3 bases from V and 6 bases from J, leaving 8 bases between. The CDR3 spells CASSFTLAGELFF. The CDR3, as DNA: TGTGCCAGCAGTTTCACCCTTGCCGGGGAGCTGTTTTTT.

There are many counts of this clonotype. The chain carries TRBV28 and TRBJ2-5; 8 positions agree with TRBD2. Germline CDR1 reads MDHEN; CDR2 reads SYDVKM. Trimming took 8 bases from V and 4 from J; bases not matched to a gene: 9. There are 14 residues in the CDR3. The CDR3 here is CASETRTSPETQYF. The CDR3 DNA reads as TGTGCCAGCGAAACCCGGACTAGCCCAGAGACCCAGTACTTC.

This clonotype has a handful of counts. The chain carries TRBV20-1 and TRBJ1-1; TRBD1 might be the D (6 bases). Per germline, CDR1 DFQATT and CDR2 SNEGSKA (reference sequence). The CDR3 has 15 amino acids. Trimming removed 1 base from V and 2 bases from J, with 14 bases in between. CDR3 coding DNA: TGCAGTGCTAGAGGAGCACAGGGCGGAAACACTGAAGCTTTCTTT. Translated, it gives CSARGAQGGNTEAFF.

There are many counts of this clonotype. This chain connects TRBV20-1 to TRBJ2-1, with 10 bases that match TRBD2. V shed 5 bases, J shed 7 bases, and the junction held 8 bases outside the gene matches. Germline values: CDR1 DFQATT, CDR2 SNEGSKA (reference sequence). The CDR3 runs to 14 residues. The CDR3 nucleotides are TGCAGTGCTCGAAAGCGGGGGGGCCTGAATGAGCAGTTCTTC. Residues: CSARKRGGLNEQFF.

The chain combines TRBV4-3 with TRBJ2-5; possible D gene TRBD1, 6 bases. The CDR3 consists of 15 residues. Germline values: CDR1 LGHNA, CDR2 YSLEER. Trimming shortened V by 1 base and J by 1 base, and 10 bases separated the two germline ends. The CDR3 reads CASSQGGGLQETQYF. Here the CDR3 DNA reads TGCGCCAGCAGCCAAGGTGGGGGCCTCCAAGAGACCCAGTACTTC.

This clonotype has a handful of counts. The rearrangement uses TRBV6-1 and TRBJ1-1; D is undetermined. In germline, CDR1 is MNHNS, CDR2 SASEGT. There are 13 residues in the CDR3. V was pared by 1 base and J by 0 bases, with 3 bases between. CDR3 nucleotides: TGTGCCAGCAGTGAAGACATGAACACTGAAGCTTTCTTT. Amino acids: CASSEDMNTEAFF.

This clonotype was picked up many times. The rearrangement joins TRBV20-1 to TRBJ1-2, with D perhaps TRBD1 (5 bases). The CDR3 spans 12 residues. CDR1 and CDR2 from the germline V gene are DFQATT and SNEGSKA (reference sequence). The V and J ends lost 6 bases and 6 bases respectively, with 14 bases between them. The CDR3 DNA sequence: TGCAGTGCCGATAGGGGCGCGAATGGCTACACCTTC. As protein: CSADRGANGYTF.

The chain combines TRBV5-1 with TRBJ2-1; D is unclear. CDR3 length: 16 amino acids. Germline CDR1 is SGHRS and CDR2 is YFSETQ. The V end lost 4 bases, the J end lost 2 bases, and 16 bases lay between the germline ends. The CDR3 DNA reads TGCGCCAGCAGCCACCGTGGGGAAACCACCTACAATGAGCAGTTCTTC. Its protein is CASSHRGETTYNEQFF.

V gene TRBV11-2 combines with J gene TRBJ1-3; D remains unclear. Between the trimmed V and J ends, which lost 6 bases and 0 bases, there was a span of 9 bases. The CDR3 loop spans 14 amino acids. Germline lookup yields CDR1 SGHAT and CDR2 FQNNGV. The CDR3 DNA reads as TGTGCCAGCAGAAGACCTAGCTCTGGAAACACCATATATTTT. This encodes CASRRPSSGNTIYF.

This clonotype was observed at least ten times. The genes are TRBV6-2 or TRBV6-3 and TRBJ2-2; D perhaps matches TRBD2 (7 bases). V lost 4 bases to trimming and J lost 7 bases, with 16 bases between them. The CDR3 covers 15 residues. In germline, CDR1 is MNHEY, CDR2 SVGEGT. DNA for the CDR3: TGTGCCAGCAGTTCGCCGGGGGGCTTCGGCGGGGAGCTGTTTTTT. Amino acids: CASSSPGGFGGELFF.

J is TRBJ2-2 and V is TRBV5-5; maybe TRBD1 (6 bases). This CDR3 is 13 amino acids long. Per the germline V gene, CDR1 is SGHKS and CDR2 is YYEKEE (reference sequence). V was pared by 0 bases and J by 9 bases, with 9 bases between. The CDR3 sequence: CASSLAGTRELFF. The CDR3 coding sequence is TGTGCCAGCAGCTTGGCCGGGACACGGGAGCTGTTTTTT.

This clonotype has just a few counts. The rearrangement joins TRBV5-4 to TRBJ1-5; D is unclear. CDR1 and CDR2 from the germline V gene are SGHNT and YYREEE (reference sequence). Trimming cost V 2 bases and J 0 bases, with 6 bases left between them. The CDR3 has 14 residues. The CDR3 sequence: CASSLENSNQPQHF. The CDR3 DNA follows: TGTGCCAGCAGCTTAGAAAATAGCAATCAGCCCCAGCATTTT.

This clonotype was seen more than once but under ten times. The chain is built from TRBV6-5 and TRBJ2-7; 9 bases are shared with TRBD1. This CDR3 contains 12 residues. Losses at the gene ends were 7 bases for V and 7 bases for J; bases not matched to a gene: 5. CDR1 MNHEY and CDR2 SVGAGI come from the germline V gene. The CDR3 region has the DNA TGTGCCAGCAAGGACAGGGGATATGAGCAGTACTTC. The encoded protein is CASKDRGYEQYF.

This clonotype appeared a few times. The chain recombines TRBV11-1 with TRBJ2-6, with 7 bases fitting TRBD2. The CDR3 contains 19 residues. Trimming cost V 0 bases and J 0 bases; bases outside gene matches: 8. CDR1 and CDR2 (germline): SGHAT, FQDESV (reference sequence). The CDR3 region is CASSLARGGRSSGANVLTF. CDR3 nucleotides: TGTGCCAGCAGCTTAGCGCGCGGGGGTCGAAGCTCTGGGGCCAACGTCCTGACTTTC.

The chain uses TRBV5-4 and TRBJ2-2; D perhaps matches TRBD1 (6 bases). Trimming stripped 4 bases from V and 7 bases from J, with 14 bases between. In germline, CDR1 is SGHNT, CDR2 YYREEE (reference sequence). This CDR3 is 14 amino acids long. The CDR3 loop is CASSPDSSIGELFF. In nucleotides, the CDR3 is TGTGCCAGCAGCCCGGACAGCTCAATCGGGGAGCTGTTTTTT. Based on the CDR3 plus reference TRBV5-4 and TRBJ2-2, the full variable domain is ETGVTQSPTHLIKTRGQQVTLRCSSQSGHNTVSWYQQALGQGPQFIFQYYREEENGRGNFPPRFSGLQFPNYSSELNVNALELDDSALYLCASSPDSSIGELFFGEGSRLTVL.

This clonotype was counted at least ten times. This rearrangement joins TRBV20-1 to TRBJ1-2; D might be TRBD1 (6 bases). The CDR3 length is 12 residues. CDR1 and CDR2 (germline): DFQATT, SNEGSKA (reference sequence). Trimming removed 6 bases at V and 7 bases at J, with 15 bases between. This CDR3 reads CSAQQGWGGYTF. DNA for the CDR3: TGCAGTGCCCAACAGGGATGGGGTGGCTACACCTTC.

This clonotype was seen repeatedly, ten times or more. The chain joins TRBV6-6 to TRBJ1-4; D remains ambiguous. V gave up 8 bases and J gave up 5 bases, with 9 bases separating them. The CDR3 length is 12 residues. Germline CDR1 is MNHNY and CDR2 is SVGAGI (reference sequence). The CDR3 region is CASGRLNEKLFF. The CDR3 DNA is TGTGCCAGCGGGAGGCTAAATGAAAAACTGTTTTTT.